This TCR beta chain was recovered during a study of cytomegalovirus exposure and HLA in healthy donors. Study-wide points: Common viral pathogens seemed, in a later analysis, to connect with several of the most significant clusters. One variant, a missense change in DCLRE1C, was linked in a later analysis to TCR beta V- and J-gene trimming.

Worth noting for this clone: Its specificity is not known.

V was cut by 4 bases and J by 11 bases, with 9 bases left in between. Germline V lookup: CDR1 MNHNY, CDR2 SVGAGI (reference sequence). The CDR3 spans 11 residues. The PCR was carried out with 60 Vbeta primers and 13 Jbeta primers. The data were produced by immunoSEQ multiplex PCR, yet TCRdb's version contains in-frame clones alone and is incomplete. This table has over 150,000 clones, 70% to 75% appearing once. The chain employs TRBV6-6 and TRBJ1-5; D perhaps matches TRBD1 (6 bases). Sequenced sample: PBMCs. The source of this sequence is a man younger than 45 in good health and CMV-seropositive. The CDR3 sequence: CASSSGAAQHF. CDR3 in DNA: TGTGCCAGCAGTTCAGGGGCAGCCCAGCATTTT.